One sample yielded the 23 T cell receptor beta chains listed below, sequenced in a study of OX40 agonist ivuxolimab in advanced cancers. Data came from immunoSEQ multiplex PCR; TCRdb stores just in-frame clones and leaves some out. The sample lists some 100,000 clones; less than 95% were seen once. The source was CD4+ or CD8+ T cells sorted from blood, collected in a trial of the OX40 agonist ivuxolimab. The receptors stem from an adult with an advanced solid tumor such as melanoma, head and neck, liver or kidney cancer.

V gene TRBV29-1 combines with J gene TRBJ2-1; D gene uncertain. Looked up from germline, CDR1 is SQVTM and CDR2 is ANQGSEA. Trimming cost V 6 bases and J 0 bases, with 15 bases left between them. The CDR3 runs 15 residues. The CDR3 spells CSVSGRTSSYNEQFF. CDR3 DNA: TGCAGCGTCTCAGGACGGACGAGCTCCTACAATGAGCAGTTCTTC.

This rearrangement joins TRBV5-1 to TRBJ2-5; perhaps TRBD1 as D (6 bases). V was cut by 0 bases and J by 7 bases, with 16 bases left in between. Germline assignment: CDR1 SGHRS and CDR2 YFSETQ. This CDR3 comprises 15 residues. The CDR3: CASSLVQQGRGTQYF. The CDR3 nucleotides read TGCGCCAGCAGCTTGGTACAGCAGGGGCGAGGGACCCAGTACTTC.

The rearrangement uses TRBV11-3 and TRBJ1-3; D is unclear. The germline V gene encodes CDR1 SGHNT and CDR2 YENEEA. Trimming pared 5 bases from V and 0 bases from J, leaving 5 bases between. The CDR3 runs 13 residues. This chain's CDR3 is CASSQDSGNTIYF. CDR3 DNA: TGTGCCAGCAGCCAAGACTCTGGAAACACCATATATTTT.

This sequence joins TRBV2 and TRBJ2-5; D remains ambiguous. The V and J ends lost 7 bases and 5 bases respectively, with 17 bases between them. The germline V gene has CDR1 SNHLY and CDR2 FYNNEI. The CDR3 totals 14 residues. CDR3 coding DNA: TGTGCCAGCAATCGTGACCCCCGATGGGAGACCCAGTACTTC. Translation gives CASNRDPRWETQYF.

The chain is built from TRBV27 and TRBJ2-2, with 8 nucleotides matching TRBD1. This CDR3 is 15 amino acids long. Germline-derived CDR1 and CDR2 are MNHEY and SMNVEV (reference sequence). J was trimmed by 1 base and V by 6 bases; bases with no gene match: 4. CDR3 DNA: TGTGCCAGCAGGTCGACAGGGGTGAACACCGGGGAGCTGTTTTTT. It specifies CASRSTGVNTGELFF.

CDR3 sequence (DNA): TGTGCCAGCAGCCCCCGCCACACAGATACGCAGTATTTT. This sequence encodes CASSPRHTDTQYF. The chain carries TRBV7-2 and TRBJ2-3; D not resolved. The CDR3 covers 13 residues. With 5 bases removed from V and 2 bases from J, the gap between germline ends came to 8 bases. The germline CDR1 and CDR2 sequences are SGHTA and FQGNSA.

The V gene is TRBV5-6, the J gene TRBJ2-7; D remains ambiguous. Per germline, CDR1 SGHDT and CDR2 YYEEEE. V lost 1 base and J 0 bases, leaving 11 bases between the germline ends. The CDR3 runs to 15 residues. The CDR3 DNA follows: TGTGCCAGCAGCTTGAGGCAGCTCCGCTCCTACGAGCAGTACTTC. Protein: CASSLRQLRSYEQYF.

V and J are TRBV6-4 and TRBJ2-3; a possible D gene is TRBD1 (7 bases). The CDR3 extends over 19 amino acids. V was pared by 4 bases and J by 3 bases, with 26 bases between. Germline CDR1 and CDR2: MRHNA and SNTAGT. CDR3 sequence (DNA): TGTGCCAGCAGTGGCTCGATCCGGATACAGGGGAGGTATACAGATACGCAGTATTTT. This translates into CASSGSIRIQGRYTDTQYF.

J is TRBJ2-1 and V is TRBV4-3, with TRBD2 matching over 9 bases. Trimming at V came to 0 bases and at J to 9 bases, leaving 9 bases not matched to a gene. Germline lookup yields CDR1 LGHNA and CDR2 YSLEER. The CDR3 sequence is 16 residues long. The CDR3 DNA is TGCGCCAGCAGCCAAGAAGTATCAAGCGGGAGGAGTGAGCAGTTCTTC. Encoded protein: CASSQEVSSGRSEQFF.

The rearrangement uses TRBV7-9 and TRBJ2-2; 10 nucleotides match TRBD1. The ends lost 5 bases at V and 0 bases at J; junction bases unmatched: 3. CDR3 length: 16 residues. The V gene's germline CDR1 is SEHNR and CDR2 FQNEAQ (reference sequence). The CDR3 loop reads CASSAGQGTNTGELFF. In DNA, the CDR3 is TGTGCCAGCAGCGCGGGACAGGGGACGAACACCGGGGAGCTGTTTTTT.

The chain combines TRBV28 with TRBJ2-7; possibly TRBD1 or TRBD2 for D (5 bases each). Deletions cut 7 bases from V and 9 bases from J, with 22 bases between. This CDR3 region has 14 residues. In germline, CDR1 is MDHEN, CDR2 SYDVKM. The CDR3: CASTLGGYGAGQYF. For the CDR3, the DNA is TGTGCCAGCACCCTCGGTGGCTACGGGGCCGGGCAGTACTTC.

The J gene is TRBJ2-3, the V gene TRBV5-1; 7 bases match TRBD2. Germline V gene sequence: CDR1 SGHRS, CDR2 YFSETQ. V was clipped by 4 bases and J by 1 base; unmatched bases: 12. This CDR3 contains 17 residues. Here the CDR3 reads CASSLGGTSDRTDTQYF. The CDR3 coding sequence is TGCGCCAGCAGCCTGGGAGGAACTAGCGACCGCACAGATACGCAGTATTTT.

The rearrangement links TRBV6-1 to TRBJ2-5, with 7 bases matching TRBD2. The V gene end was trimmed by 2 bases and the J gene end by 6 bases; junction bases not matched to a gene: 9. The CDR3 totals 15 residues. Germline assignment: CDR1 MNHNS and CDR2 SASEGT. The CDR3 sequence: CASSELKTSLQTQYF. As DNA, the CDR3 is TGTGCCAGCAGTGAACTAAAGACTAGCTTGCAGACCCAGTACTTC.

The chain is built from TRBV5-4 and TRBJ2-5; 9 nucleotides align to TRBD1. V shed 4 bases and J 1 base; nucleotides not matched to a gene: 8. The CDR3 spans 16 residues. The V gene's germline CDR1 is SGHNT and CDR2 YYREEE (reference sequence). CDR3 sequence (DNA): TGTGCCAGCAGCAAACAGGGGGCTGTATTCCAAGAGACCCAGTACTTC. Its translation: CASSKQGAVFQETQYF.

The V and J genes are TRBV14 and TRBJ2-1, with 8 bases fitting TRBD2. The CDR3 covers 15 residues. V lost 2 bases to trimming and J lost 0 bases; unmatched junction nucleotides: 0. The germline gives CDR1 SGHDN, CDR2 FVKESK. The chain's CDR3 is CASSQLAGSYNEQFF. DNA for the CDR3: TGTGCCAGCAGCCAACTAGCGGGCTCCTACAATGAGCAGTTCTTC.

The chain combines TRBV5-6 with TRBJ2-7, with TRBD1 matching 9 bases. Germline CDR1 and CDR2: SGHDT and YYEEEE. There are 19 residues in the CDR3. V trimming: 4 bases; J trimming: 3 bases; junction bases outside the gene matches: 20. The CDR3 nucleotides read TGTGCCAGCAGCGCAGGGACAGGGTGGGCAGTAAGACAGAGCTACGAGCAGTACTTC. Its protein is CASSAGTGWAVRQSYEQYF.

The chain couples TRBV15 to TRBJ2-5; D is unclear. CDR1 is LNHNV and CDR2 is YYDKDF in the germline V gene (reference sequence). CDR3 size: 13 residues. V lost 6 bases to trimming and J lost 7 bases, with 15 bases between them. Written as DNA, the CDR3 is TGTGCCACCAGTTTTGGTGGGATAGGGACCCAGTACTTC. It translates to CATSFGGIGTQYF.

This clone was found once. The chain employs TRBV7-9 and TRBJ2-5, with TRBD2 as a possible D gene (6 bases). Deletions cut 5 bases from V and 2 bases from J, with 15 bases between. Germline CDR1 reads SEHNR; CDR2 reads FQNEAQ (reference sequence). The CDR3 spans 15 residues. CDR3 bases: TGTGCCAGCAGCCTTAGGGAGGTCTTTCAAGAGACCCAGTACTTC. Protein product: CASSLREVFQETQYF.

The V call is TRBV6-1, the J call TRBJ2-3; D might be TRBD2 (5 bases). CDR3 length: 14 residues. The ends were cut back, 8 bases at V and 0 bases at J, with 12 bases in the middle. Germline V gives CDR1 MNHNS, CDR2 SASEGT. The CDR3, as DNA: TGTGCCAGCCGGGATAGGGCTAGCACAGATACGCAGTATTTT. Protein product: CASRDRASTDTQYF.

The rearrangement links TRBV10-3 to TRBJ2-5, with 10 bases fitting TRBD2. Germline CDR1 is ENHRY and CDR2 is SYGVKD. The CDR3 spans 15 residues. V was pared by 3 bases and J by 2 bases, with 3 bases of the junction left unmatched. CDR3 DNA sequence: TGTGCCATCAGTGACACTAGCGGGATACAAGAGACCCAGTACTTC. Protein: CAISDTSGIQETQYF.

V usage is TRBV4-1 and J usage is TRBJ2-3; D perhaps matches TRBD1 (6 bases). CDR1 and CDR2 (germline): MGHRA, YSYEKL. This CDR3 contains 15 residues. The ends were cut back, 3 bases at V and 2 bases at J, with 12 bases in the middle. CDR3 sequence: CASSHLGTITDTQYF. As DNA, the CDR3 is TGCGCCAGCAGCCACCTCGGGACAATCACAGATACGCAGTATTTT.

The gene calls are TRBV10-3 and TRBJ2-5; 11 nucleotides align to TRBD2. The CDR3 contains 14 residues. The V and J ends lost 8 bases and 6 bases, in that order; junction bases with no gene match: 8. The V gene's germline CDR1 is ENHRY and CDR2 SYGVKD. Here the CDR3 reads CAIGTSGSPKTQYF. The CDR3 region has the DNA TGTGCCATCGGTACTAGCGGGAGCCCCAAGACCCAGTACTTC.

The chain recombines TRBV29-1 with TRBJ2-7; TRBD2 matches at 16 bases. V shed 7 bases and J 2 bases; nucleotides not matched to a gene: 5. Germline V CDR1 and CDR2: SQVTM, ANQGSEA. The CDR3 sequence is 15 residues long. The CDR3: CSAGTSGRDPYEQYF. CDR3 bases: TGCAGCGCAGGGACTAGCGGGAGGGATCCCTACGAGCAGTACTTC.